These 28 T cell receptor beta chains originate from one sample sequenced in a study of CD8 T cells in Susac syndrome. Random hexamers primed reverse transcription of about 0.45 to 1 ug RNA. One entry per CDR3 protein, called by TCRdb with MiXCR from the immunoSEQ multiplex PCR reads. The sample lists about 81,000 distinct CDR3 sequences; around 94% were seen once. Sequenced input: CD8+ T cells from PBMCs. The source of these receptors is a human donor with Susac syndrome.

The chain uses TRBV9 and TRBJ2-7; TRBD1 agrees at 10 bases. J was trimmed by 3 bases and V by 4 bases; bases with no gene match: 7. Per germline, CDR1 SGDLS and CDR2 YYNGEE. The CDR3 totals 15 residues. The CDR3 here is CASSPGQGKDYEQYF. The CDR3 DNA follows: TGTGCCAGCAGCCCGGGACAGGGGAAGGACTACGAGCAGTACTTC.

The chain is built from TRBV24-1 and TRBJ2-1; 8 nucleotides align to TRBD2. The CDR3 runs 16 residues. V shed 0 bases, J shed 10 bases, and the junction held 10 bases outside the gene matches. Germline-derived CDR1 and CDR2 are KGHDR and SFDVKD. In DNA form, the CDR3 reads TGTGCCACCAGTGATTTGCAGATCGGGAGGGCCGGGGAGCAGTTCTTC. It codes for CATSDLQIGRAGEQFF.

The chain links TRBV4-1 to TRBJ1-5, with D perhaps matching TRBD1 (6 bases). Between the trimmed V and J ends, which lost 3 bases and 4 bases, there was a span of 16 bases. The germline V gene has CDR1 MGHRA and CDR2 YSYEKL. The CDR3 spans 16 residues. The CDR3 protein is CASSQAGTPANQPQHF. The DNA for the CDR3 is TGCGCCAGCAGCCAGGCCGGGACACCAGCTAATCAGCCCCAGCATTTT.

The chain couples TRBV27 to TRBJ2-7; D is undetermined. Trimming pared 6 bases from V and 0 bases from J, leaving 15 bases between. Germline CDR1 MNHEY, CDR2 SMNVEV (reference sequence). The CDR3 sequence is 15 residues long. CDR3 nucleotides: TGTGCCAGCAGACCGTCGGGCCCTCTCTCCTACGAGCAGTACTTC. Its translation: CASRPSGPLSYEQYF.

In DNA, the CDR3 is TGTGCCAGCAGTTTTGGCTTAACGGACGAGCAGTACTTC. Translating gives CASSFGLTDEQYF. This rearrangement joins TRBV28 to TRBJ2-7; D unclear. The germline V and J ends were trimmed by 3 bases and 5 bases, with 11 bases remaining between them. The CDR3 has 13 residues. CDR1 and CDR2 from the germline V gene are MDHEN and SYDVKM.

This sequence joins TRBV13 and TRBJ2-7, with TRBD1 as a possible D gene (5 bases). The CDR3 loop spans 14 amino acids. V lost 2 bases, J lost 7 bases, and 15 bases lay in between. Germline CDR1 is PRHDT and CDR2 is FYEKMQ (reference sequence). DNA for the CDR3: TGTGCCAGCAGCTTAAGACAGATCCACAGGGAGCAGTACTTC. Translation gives CASSLRQIHREQYF.

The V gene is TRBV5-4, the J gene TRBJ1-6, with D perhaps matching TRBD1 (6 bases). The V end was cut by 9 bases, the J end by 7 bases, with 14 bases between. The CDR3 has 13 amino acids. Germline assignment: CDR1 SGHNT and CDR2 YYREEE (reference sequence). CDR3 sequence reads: CATKDRLNSPLHF. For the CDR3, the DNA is TGTGCCACCAAAGACAGGCTGAATTCACCCCTCCACTTT.

The CDR3 DNA reads as TGTGCCAGCATACTAGGGGTGAACACTGAAGCTTTCTTT. Residues: CASILGVNTEAFF. The J gene is TRBJ1-1, the V gene TRBV2; D might be TRBD1 (5 bases). From germline, CDR1 is SNHLY and CDR2 FYNNEI. The CDR3 is made up of 13 amino acids. V was clipped by 7 bases and J by 0 bases, with 9 bases between them.

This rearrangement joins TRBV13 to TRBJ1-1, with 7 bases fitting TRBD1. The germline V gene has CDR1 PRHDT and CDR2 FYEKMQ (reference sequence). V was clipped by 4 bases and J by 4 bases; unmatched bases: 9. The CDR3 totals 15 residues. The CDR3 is CASSSRQGGGTEAFF. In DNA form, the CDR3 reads TGTGCCAGCAGCTCCCGACAGGGAGGTGGCACTGAAGCTTTCTTT.

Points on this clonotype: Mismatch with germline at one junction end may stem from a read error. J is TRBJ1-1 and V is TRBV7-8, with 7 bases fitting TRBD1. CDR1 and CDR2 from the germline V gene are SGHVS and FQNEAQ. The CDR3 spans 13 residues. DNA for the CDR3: TGTGCCAGCAGCCAGACAGGGAACTCTGAAGCTTTCTTT. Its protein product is CASSQTGNSEAFF.

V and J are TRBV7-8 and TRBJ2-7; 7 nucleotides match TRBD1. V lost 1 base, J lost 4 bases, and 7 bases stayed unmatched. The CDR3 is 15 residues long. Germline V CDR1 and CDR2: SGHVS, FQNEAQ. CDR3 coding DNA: TGTGCCAGCAGCTTAGTGTCGGGACAGCAGTACGAGCAGTACTTC. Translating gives CASSLVSGQQYEQYF.

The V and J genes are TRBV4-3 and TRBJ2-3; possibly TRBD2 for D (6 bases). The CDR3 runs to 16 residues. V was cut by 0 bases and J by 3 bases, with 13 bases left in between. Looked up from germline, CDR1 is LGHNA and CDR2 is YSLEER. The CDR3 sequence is CASSQDVSGETDTQYF. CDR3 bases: TGCGCCAGCAGCCAAGACGTGTCGGGAGAAACAGATACGCAGTATTTT.

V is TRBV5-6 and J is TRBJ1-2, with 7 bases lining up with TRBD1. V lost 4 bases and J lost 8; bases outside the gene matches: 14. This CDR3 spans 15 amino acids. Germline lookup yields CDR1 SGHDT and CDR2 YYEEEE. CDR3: CASSTPRQGPGGYTF. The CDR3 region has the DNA TGTGCCAGCAGCACCCCTCGACAGGGCCCCGGGGGCTACACCTTC.

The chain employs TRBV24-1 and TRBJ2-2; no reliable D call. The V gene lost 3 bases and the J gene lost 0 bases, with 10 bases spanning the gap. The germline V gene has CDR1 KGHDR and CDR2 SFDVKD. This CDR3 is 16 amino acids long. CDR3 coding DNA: TGTGCCACCAGTGATGACCAACCCCCGAACACCGGGGAGCTGTTTTTT. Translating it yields CATSDDQPPNTGELFF.

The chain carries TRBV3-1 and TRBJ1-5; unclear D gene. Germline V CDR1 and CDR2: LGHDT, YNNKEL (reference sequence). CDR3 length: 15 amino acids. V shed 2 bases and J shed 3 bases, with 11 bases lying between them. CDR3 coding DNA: TGTGCCAGCAGCCAAAGTCTCAGAAACAATCAGCCCCAGCATTTT. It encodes CASSQSLRNNQPQHF.

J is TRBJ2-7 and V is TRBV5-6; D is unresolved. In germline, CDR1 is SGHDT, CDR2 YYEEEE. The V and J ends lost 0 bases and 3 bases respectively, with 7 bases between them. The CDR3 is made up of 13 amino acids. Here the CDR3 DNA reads TGTGCCAGCAGCTTGGAAGGCCACTACGAGCAGTACTTC. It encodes CASSLEGHYEQYF.

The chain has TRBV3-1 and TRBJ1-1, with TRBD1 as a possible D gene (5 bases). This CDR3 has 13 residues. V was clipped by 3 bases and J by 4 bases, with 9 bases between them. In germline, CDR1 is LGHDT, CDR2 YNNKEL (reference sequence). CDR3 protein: CASSQVQGTEAFF. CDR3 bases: TGTGCCAGCAGCCAGGTCCAGGGCACTGAAGCTTTCTTT.

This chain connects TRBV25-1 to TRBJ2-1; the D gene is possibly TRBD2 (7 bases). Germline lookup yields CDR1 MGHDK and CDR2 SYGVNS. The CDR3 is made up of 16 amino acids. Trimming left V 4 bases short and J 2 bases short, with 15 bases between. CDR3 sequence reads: CASSALGGGPYNEQFF. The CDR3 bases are TGTGCCAGCAGTGCCCTAGGGGGGGGGCCCTACAATGAGCAGTTCTTC. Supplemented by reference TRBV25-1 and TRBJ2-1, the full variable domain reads EADIYQTPRYLVIGTGKKITLECSQTMGHDKMYWYQQDPGMELHLIHYSYGVNSTEKGDLSSESTVSRIRTEHFPLTLESARPSHTSQYLCASSALGGGPYNEQFFGPGTRLTVL.

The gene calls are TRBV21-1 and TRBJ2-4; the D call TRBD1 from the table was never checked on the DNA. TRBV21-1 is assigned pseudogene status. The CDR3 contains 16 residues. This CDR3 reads CASSPGRGLAKNIQYF. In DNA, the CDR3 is TGTGCCAGCAGCCCCGGCCGGGGACTAGCCAAAAACATTCAGTACTTC.

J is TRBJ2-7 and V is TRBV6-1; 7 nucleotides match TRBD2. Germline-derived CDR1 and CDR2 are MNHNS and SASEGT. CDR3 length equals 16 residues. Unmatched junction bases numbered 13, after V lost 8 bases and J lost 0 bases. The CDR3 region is CASGNLVRGDSYEQYF. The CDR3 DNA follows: TGTGCCAGCGGCAACCTCGTTCGGGGGGACTCCTACGAGCAGTACTTC.

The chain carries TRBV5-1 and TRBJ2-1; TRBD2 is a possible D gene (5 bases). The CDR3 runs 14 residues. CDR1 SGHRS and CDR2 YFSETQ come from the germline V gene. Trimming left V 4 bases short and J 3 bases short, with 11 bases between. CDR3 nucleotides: TGCGCCAGCAGCGACGGGATCGGCTACAATGAGCAGTTCTTC. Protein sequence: CASSDGIGYNEQFF.

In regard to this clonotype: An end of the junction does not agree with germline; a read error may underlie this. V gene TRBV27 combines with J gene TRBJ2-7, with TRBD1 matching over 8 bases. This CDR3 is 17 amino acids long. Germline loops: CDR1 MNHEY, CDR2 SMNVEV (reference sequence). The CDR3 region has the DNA TGTGCCAGCGGCGTCACCCTCATGGACAGGGCCGGCTACGAGCAGTACTTT. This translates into CASGVTLMDRAGYEQYF.

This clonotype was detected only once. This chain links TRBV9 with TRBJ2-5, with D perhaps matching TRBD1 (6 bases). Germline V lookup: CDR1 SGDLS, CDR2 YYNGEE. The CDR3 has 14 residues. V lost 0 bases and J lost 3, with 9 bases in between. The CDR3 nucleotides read TGTGCCAGCAGCGTAGAACGGGACAAAGAGACCCAGTACTTC. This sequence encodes CASSVERDKETQYF.

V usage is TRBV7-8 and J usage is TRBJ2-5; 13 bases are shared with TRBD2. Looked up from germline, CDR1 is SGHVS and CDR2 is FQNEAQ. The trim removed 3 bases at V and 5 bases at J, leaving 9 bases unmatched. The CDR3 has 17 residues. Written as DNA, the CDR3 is TGTGCCAGCAGCTTGGGAGGACTAGCGGGAGTCAGGGAGACCCAGTACTTC. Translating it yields CASSLGGLAGVRETQYF.

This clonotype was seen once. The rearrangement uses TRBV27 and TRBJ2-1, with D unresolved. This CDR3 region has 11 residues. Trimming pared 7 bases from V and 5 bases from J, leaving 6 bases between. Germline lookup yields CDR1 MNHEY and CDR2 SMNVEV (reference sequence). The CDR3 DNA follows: TGTGCCAGCAATAAGAACAATGAGCAGTTCTTC. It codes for CASNKNNEQFF.

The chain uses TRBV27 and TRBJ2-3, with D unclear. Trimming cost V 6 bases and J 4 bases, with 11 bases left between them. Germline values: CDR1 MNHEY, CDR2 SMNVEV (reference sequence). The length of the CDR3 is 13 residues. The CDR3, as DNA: TGTGCCAGCAGGGTCATTATGTCAGATACGCAGTATTTT. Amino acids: CASRVIMSDTQYF.

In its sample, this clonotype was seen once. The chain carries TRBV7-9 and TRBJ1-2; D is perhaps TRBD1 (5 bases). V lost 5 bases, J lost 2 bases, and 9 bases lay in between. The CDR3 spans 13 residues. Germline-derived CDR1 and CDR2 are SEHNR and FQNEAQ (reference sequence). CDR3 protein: CASSIRDNYGYTF. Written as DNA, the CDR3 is TGTGCCAGCAGCATCCGGGACAACTATGGCTACACCTTC.

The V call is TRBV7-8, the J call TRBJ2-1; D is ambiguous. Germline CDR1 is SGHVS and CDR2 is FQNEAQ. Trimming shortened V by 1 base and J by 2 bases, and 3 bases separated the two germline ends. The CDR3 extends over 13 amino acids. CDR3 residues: CASSLEPYNEQFF. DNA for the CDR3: TGTGCCAGCAGCTTAGAGCCCTACAATGAGCAGTTCTTC.